A selection of T cell receptor beta chains follows, all from one sample in a study of cytomegalovirus exposure and HLA in healthy donors. Profiled with immunoSEQ multiplex PCR; TCRdb holds only in-frame clones, not every one. The sample lists about 160,000 clones, roughly nine tenths seen once, with roughly 5.8% in the top ten. The sequenced sample was PBMCs. Receptors originate from a woman in her twenties or thirties in good health and CMV-seronegative. CDR3s include the opening cysteine and the closing phenylalanine or tryptophan. A D gene is named only where the DNA matches it firmly. Clone size is shown for a subset of rows, as once, few, many or a class of expanded clone.

abundance	d_gene	v_gene	j_gene	CDR3nt	CDR3aa
.	.	TRBV7-5	TRBJ1-2	TGTGCCAGAAGCAAGGATACAGGGGTAGGCTATGGCTACACCTTC	CARSKDTGVGYGYTF
.	TRBD1	TRBV7-9	TRBJ2-2	TGTGCCACCCACCTGGACAGGGGGCCCCCCGGGGAGCTGTTTTTT	CATHLDRGPPGELFF
.	TRBD1	TRBV6-5	TRBJ1-4	TGTGCCAGCAGTTACAGTTTTGGGGACAGGGGCGAAAAACTGTTTTTT	CASSYSFGDRGEKLFF
.	.	TRBV4-3	TRBJ2-6	TGCGCCAGCAGCCAAGAGTCTGGGGCCAACGTCCTGACTTTC	CASSQESGANVLTF
.	.	TRBV30	TRBJ2-7	TGTGCCTGGAGTGGGGACACGACCTACGAGCAGTACTTC	CAWSGDTTYEQYF
.	.	TRBV20-1	TRBJ2-5	TGCAGTGCTATCGCAGCGCAGACCCAGTACTTC	CSAIAAQTQYF
.	.	TRBV4-3	TRBJ1-4	TGCGCCAGCAGCTTTTCAACGGGCGGAACTAATGAAAAACTGTTTTTT	CASSFSTGGTNEKLFF
.	TRBD2	TRBV28	TRBJ2-7	TGTGCCAGCAGTTTTGGGGGGGTCTTCTCCTACGAGCAGTACTTC	CASSFGGVFSYEQYF
.	TRBD2	TRBV28	TRBJ2-7	TGTGCCAGCAGCGGGAGGACAACCTACGAGCAGTACTTC	CASSGRTTYEQYF
once	.	TRBV4-3	TRBJ1-1	TGCGCCAGCAGGGGAGGGCCCTCTGAAGCTTTCTTT	CASRGGPSEAFF
.	TRBD1	TRBV10-3	TRBJ1-1	TGTGCCATCAGTGAGCCCACAGGGGGGGACACTGAAGCTTTCTTT	CAISEPTGGDTEAFF
.	TRBD2	TRBV7-8	TRBJ2-2	TGTGCCAGCAGCCCGCAGACTAGCGGGATGGCCGGGGAGCTGTTTTTT	CASSPQTSGMAGELFF
.	TRBD1	TRBV11-2	TRBJ2-7	TGTGCCAGCAGCAGGGGACAGTCCTACGAGCAGTACTTC	CASSRGQSYEQYF
once	.	TRBV6-5	TRBJ1-1	TGTGCCAGCAGTTACAGCTCAGTCATGAACACTGAAGCTTTCTTT	CASSYSSVMNTEAFF
.	TRBD2	TRBV9	TRBJ2-1	TGTGCCAGCAGCGCCCTCCTGGGACTAGCGGGATCCAATGAGCAGTTCTTC	CASSALLGLAGSNEQFF
once	.	TRBV6-1	TRBJ2-2	TGTGCCTCGCGAGGGGCCCCGAACACCGGGGAGCTGTTTTTT	CASRGAPNTGELFF
.	TRBD2	TRBV7-9	TRBJ2-7	TGTGCCAGCAGCTTTTCTAGCGGCCTCGAGCAGTACTTC	CASSFSSGLEQYF
.	.	TRBV29-1	TRBJ2-3	TGCAGCGTTGAAAAGGGGGACACAGATACGCAGTATTTT	CSVEKGDTDTQYF
.	.	TRBV7-7	TRBJ2-5	TGTGCTAGCAGCTTAGGGTTGGGCAAAAGCGAGACCCAGTACTTC	CASSLGLGKSETQYF
.	TRBD1	TRBV9	TRBJ1-3	TGTGCCAGCAGCGGATCACAGGGGTACAGAAACACCATATATTTT	CASSGSQGYRNTIYF
.	TRBD2	TRBV10-3	TRBJ2-1	TGTGCCATCAGTGAGTTCCTTGGACTAGCGGGAAACAATGAGCAGTTCTTC	CAISEFLGLAGNNEQFF
.	.	TRBV6-1	TRBJ1-1	TGTGCCAGCAGTGAAGTTTGGCAGGTTCTAGATAACACTGAAGCTTTCTTT	CASSEVWQVLDNTEAFF
.	TRBD1	TRBV5-1	TRBJ2-5	TGCGCCAGCAGCGGGACAGCCGATGGGACCCAGTACTTC	CASSGTADGTQYF
.	.	TRBV28	TRBJ1-5	TGTGCCAGCAGTATACCCCGGGCCCATCAGCCCCAGCATTTT	CASSIPRAHQPQHF
.	TRBD2	TRBV18	TRBJ2-1	TGTGCCAGCTCTCCTTTCACTAGCGGGGTTCGCAATGAGCAGTTCTTC	CASSPFTSGVRNEQFF
.	.	TRBV9	TRBJ1-4	TGTGCCAGCAGCCCTTCAGGTTCAACTAATGAAAAACTGTTTTTT	CASSPSGSTNEKLFF
few	.	TRBV9	TRBJ2-2	TGTGCCAGCAGCGTAGAGGGAACAGACACCGGGGAGCTGTTTTTT	CASSVEGTDTGELFF
.	.	TRBV2	TRBJ2-3	TGTGCCAGCAGTGAAGGGCCTGGCACAGATACGCAGTATTTT	CASSEGPGTDTQYF
.	.	TRBV27	TRBJ2-1	TGTGCCAGCAGACGCAATAACAATGAGCAGTTCTTC	CASRRNNNEQFF
few	TRBD1	TRBV18	TRBJ2-1	TGTGCCAGCTCCCCGCCCTTACTCGACAGGGGCTCCTACAATGAGCAGTTCTTC	CASSPPLLDRGSYNEQFF
.	.	TRBV4-3	TRBJ2-7	TGCGCCAGCAGCCAAGATTTTACAGGAGCCTACGAGCAGTACTTC	CASSQDFTGAYEQYF
.	.	TRBV27	TRBJ2-2	TGTGCCAGCAGTTCGCCCCTCACGGGTTCTTACACCGGGGAGCTGTTTTTT	CASSSPLTGSYTGELFF
once	.	TRBV29-1	TRBJ2-7	TGCAGCGTTGACAGAGGGAACGAGCAGTACTTC	CSVDRGNEQYF
few	.	TRBV5-6	TRBJ2-7	TGTGCCAGCAGCTTTCGGTCAGGGGCCCGCTCCTACGAGCAGTACTTC	CASSFRSGARSYEQYF
.	.	TRBV6-6	TRBJ1-5	TGTGCCAGCAGGACCGGGAGGGCGCGCAATCAGCCCCAGCATTTT	CASRTGRARNQPQHF
.	.	TRBV7-6	TRBJ1-4	TGTGCCAGCAGCTTAGCGATCGATGGGGCGAGCGAAAAACTGTTTTTT	CASSLAIDGASEKLFF
once	TRBD2	TRBV4-2	TRBJ2-7	TGTGCCAGCAGCGAACAGGAGCTGCGGGGGGACGAGCAGTACTTC	CASSEQELRGDEQYF
.	.	TRBV4-3	TRBJ1-1	TGCGCCAGCAGCCAAGCGGTCCTGAACACTGAAGCTTTCTTT	CASSQAVLNTEAFF
.	TRBD1	TRBV7-6	TRBJ2-7	TGTGCCAGCACCCGGGACAGCGTCTCCTACGAGCAGTACTTC	CASTRDSVSYEQYF
once	TRBD2	TRBV4-2	TRBJ2-7	TGTGCCAGCAGCCAAGAAGGGCGGGGGGAGCAGTACTTC	CASSQEGRGEQYF
.	.	TRBV5-1	TRBJ2-2	TGCGCCAGCAGCTTCCGGTTAGGTCGCAACACCGGGGAGCTGTTTTTT	CASSFRLGRNTGELFF
.	TRBD1	TRBV10-1	TRBJ2-3	TGCGCCAGCAGTCATTCCCCTCAGACAGGGGTTAGGTCAGATACGCAGTATTTT	CASSHSPQTGVRSDTQYF
few	.	TRBV5-3	TRBJ2-5	TGTGCCAGAAGCCCGTGGACAGGCGGGAGGTCAGAGACCCAGTACTTC	CARSPWTGGRSETQYF
.	TRBD2	TRBV28	TRBJ2-7	TGTGCCACCGTAGCGGGAGGCCCCTACGAGCAGTACTTC	CATVAGGPYEQYF
.	.	TRBV29-1	TRBJ1-2	TGCAGCGTTGATTTCGTCCCCAGGGAGGAGGATGGCTACACCTTC	CSVDFVPREEDGYTF
.	.	TRBV19	TRBJ1-2	TGTGCCAGTAGTATCGGTAAAGGCTATGGCTACACCTTC	CASSIGKGYGYTF
.	.	TRBV6-6	TRBJ2-7	TGTGCCAGCACCCCGGGGGTTTCTTACGGTTCCTACGAGCAGTACTTC	CASTPGVSYGSYEQYF
once	.	TRBV9	TRBJ1-1	TGTGCCAGCAGCGTAGCAGGCGTGAACACTGAAGCTTTCTTT	CASSVAGVNTEAFF
.	.	TRBV5-1	TRBJ2-1	TGCGCCAGCAGCTCAGGACAGCGAAGCACCATTGAGCAGTTCTTC	CASSSGQRSTIEQFF
.	.	TRBV27	TRBJ1-2	TGTGCCAGCAGTACCGCCGCGAGGGGTGGCTACACCTTC	CASSTAARGGYTF
.	TRBD1	TRBV5-1	TRBJ2-7	TGCGCCAGCAGCTTACAACAACAGGGGGCCCTCGGCGAGCAGTACTTC	CASSLQQQGALGEQYF
.	.	TRBV6-5	TRBJ2-4	TGTGCCAGCAGTTACGCAGGGAAGGAGGACATTCAGTACTTC	CASSYAGKEDIQYF
.	TRBD1	TRBV15	TRBJ1-2	TGTGCCACAAAGACAGGGAACTATGGCTACACCTTC	CATKTGNYGYTF
.	.	TRBV28	TRBJ1-1	TGTGCCAGCAGACCAACCAGTCGCTCTGAAGCTTTCTTT	CASRPTSRSEAFF
.	TRBD1	TRBV7-9	TRBJ2-7	TGTGCCAGCAGCCAGACAGGGGAGAGCTCCTACGAGCAGTACTTC	CASSQTGESSYEQYF
.	.	TRBV4-2	TRBJ1-1	TGTGCCAGCAGCCGAGAAGGGAACACTGAAGCTTTCTTT	CASSREGNTEAFF
.	TRBD1	TRBV27	TRBJ1-2	TGTGCCAGCAGTCTAAAATCACCGGGACAGGGGGCGAACTATGGCTACACCTTC	CASSLKSPGQGANYGYTF
.	.	TRBV30	TRBJ2-3	TGTGCCTGGAGAAACGAAGGGCCCTTGGTGCAGTATTTT	CAWRNEGPLVQYF
.	.	TRBV6-5	TRBJ1-6	TGTGCCAGCAGTTATTTGGATTCACCCCTCCACTTT	CASSYLDSPLHF